This T cell receptor beta chain was identified during a study of immune evolution from preneoplasia to lung adenocarcinoma (dated by TCRdb to about 2021). Background for the entire study: No AAH lesions showed HLA loss of heterozygosity, compared with 7% of AIS, more than 13% of MIA and approximately 35% of ADC lesions. The study profiled immune contexture across lung adenocarcinoma precursors and invasive adenocarcinoma using immune gene expression, TCR sequencing and multiplex immunofluorescence. Resected precursor lesions (AAH, AIS, MIA) and invasive adenocarcinomas were compared against paired morphologically normal lung tissue. The sample size was set by how many specimens were available, not by a prior power calculation. The immune data were integrated with whole exome sequencing and methylation data obtained from the same cohort of nodules. The overall cohort comprised approximately 53 patients with pulmonary nodules who underwent surgical resection. The TCR sequencing data were obtained from about 47 patients. The study reported that roughly 110 samples were used for TCR sequencing. POLYSOLVER was used to infer class I HLA alleles from exome data, and LOHHLA was used to detect allele-specific HLA loss.

The immunoSEQ hsTCRbeta Kit was used to sequence TCR beta CDR3 regions from DNA. The paper's processing steps were these. TCR sequencing data were analysed with the ImmunoSEQ Analyzer. T cell clonality was calculated on productive rearrangements as 1 minus Pielou's evenness. T cell diversity was measured with the inverse Simpson index on productive templates. T cell density was expressed as TCR beta template counts normalized to usable DNA, with usable DNA estimated by amplifying and sequencing housekeeping genes. Two-sided Kruskal-Wallis tests were used to compare TCR metrics between histologic stages. Drawn from immuneACCESS, this table holds only the in-frame rearrangements with V and J called that TCRdb kept. Clones are partly lost; checked studies trace under half to an unresolved V gene and leave the rest unexplained. That table furnishes V, J and clone size, whereas the DNA furnished D and trimming. This sample has under 2,500 clones in its table, and under 90% of those were observed once. Approximately 5.6% of the sample comes from the top ten.

Patients underwent resection in Japan or China between about 2013 and 2018. Two lung cancer pathologists independently confirmed the histologic diagnosis of each case on H&E slides. Macro-dissection after pathologic assessment enriched premalignant or tumor cells for nucleic acid extraction. DNA was isolated from FFPE tissue using the AllPrep DNA/RNA FFPE Kit. The CDR3 contains 15 residues, cysteine and phenylalanine counted. The kept DNA is CDR3 alone, 45 bases in frame from the first base. Looking up the germline V gene yields CDR1 SGHRS and CDR2 YFSETQ. V loses 0 bases of germline sequence and J loses 0 bases, and the interval between the two ends is 7 bases. Overall study outcomes, separate from this receptor: The findings were based on association rather than direct causation, and larger cohorts with long-term follow-up and longitudinal biopsies were deemed needed. Normal lung had the highest top T cell clone frequencies, which appeared to decline progressively from AAH through AIS, MIA and invasive adenocarcinoma. Because all patients were from Japan and China, applicability to Western populations was uncertain. Compared with EGFR-mutant or double wild-type lesions, KRAS-mutant nodules had the highest T cell clonality. Normal lung showed the highest clonality, whereas later-stage lesions appeared to have higher T cell density and diversity but lower clonality.

To note about this clone: There is no known antigen for this receptor. Base qualities are not provided; no much larger clone lies one nucleotide away.

Material: FFPE invasive lung adenocarcinoma tissue. The cell subset or site label here, explained by the study, means: frankly invasive lung adenocarcinoma (ADC). The chain is made from TRBV5-1 and TRBJ1-3; the D segment cannot be called with confidence. The clonotype was recovered from a person between 55 and 80 years old with invasive lung adenocarcinoma. The DNA is as follows: TGCGCCAGCAGCTTGGACGGCCCCTCTGGAAACACCATATATTTT. The encoded protein is CASSLDGPSGNTIYF.